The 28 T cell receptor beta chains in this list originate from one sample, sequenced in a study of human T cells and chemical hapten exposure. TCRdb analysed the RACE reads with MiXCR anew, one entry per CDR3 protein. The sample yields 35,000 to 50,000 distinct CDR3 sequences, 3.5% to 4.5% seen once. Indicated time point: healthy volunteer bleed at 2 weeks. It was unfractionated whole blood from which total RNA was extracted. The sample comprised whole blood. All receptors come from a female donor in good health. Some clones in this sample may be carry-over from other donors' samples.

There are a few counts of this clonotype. The CDR3 DNA sequence: TGTGCCAGCTCACCACCTCAAAGGACTGAAGCTTTCTTT. It translates to CASSPPQRTEAFF. The chain is built from TRBV18 and TRBJ1-1; D unclear. This CDR3 is 13 amino acids long. Trimming shortened V by 0 bases and J by 5 bases, and 7 bases separated the two germline ends. Germline V lookup: CDR1 KGHSH, CDR2 LQKENI.

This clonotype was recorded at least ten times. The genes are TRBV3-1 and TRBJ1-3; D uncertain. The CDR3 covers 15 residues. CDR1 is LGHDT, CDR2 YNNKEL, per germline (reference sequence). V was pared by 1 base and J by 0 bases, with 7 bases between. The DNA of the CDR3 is TGTGCCAGCAGCCAAGGCAGGTTCTCTGGAAACACCATATATTTT. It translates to CASSQGRFSGNTIYF. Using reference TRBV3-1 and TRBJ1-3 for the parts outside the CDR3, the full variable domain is DTAVSQTPKYLVTQMGNDKSIKCEQNLGHDTMYWYKQDSKKFLKIMFSYNNKELIINETVPNRFSPKSPDKAHLNLHINSLELGDSAVYFCASSQGRFSGNTIYFGEGSWLTVV.

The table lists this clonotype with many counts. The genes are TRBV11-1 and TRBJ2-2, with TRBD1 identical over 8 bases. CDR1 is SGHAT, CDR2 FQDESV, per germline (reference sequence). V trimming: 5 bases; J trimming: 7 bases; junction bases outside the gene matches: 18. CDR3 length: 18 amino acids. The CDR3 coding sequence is TGTGCCAGCAGCACCTTGTTGGCGCGGACAGGGAGGTTCGGGGAGCTGTTTTTT. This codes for CASSTLLARTGRFGELFF.

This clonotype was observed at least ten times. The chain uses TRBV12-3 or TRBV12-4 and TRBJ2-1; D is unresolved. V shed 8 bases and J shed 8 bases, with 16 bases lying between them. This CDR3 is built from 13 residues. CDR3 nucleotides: TGTGCCAGCGCACTGCTTGGGGTCGATGAGCAGTTCTTC. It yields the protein CASALLGVDEQFF.

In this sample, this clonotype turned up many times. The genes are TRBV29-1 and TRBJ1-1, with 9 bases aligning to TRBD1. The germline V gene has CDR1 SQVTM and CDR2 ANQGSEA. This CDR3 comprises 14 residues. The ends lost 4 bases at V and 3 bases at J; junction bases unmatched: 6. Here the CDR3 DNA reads TGCAGCGTTGCACAGGGGGCAATGGACACTGAAGCTTTCTTT. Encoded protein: CSVAQGAMDTEAFF. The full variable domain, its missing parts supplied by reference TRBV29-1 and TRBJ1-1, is SAVISQKPSRDICQRGTSLTIQCQVDSQVTMMFWYRQQPGQSLTLIATANQGSEATYESGFVIDKFPISRPNLTFSTLTVSNMSPEDSSIYLCSVAQGAMDTEAFFGQGTRLTVV.

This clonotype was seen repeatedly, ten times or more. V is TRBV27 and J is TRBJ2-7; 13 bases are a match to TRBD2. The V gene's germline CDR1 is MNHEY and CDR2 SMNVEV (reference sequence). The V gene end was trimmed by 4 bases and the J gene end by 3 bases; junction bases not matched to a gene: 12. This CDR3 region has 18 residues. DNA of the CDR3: TGTGCCAGCAGTTCTGGGACTAGCGGGGTTGTCTATCGCTACGAGCAGTACTTC. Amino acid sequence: CASSSGTSGVVYRYEQYF.

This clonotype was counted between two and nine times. The CDR3 coding sequence is TGTGCCAGCAGCAAAACGACGGCGAGCGCAGATACGCAGTATTTT. Translating it yields CASSKTTASADTQYF. The chain carries TRBV5-4 and TRBJ2-3; D not resolved. Germline V gives CDR1 SGHNT, CDR2 YYREEE (reference sequence). The CDR3 is made up of 15 amino acids. V lost 4 bases and J 4 bases, leaving 16 bases between the germline ends.

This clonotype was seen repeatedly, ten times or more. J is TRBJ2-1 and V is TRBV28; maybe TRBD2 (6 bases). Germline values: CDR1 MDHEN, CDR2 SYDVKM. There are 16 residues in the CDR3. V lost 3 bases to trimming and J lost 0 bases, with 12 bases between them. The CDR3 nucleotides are TGTGCCAGCAGTTTTCTCGGGGGTAGCTCCTACAATGAGCAGTTCTTC. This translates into CASSFLGGSSYNEQFF.

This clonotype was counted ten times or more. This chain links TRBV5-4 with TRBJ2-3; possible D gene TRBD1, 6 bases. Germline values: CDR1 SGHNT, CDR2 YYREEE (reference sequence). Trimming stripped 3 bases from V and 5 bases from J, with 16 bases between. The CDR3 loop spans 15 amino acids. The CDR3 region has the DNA TGTGCCAGCAGCTACGACAGGATTTTTGGAGATACGCAGTATTTT. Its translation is CASSYDRIFGDTQYF.

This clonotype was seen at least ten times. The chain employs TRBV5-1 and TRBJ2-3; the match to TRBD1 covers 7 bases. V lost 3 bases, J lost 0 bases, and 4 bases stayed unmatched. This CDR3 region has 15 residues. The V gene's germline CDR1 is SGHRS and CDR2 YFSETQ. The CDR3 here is CASSSRDSSTDTQYF. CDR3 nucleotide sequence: TGCGCCAGCAGCTCCCGGGACAGCAGCACAGATACGCAGTATTTT.

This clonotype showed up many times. The CDR3 DNA reads TGTGCCAGCAGCTTACGGAGCCAACGGGATACGCAGTATTTT. Its protein is CASSLRSQRDTQYF. The V and J genes are TRBV7-2 and TRBJ2-3; D gene uncertain. Trimming pared 2 bases from V and 6 bases from J, leaving 12 bases between. CDR1 and CDR2 from the germline V gene are SGHTA and FQGNSA. The CDR3 is 14 amino acids. Combining the CDR3 with reference TRBV7-2 and TRBJ2-3 gives the whole variable domain GAGVSQSPSNKVTEKGKDVELRCDPISGHTALYWYRQSLGQGLEFLIYFQGNSAPDKSGLPSDRFSAERTGGSVSTLTIQRTQQEDSAVYLCASSLRSQRDTQYFGPGTRLTVL.

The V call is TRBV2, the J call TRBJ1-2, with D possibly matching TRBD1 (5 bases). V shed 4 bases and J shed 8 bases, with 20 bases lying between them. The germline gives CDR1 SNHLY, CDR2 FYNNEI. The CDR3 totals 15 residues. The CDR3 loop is CASSGRQAKGRGYTF. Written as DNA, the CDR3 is TGTGCCAGCAGTGGTAGACAAGCCAAGGGGCGGGGCTACACCTTC. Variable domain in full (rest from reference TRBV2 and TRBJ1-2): EPEVTQTPSHQVTQMGQEVILRCVPISNHLYFYWYRQILGQKVEFLVSFYNNEISEKSEIFDDQFSVERPDGSNFTLKIRSTKLEDSAMYFCASSGRQAKGRGYTFGSGTRLTVV.

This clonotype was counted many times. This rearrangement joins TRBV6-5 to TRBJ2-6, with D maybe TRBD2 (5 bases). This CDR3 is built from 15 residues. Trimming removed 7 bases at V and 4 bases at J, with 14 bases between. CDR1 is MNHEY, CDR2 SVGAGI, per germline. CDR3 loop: CASTPGSGGANVLTF. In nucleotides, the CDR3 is TGTGCCAGCACCCCGGGGAGTGGCGGGGCCAACGTCCTGACTTTC.

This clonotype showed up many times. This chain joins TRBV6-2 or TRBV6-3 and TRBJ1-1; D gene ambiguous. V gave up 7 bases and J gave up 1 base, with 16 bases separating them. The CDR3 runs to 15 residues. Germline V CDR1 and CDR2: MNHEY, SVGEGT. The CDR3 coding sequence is TGTGCCAGCATTGGTTTGGCCCTAAAGAACACTGAAGCTTTCTTT. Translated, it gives CASIGLALKNTEAFF.

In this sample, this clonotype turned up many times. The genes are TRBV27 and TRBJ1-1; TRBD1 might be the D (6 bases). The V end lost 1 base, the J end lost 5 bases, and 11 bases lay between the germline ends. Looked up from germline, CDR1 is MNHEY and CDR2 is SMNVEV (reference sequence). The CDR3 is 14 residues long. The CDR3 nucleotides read TGTGCCAGCAGTTTATTGGGGGGGGCTACTGAAGCTTTCTTT. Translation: CASSLLGGATEAFF.

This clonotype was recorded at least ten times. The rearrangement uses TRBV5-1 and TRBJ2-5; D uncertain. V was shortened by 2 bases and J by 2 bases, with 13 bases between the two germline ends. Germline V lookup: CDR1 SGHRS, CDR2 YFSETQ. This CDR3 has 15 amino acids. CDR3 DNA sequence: TGCGCCAGCAGCTTCACCGCAAGAGTTCAAGAGACCCAGTACTTC. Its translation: CASSFTARVQETQYF.

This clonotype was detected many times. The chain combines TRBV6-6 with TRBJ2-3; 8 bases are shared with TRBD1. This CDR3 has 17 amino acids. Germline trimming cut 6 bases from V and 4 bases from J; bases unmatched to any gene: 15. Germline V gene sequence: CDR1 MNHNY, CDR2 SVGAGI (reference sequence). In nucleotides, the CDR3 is TGTGCCAGCAGATCCCAGCAGGGGGCGAGTTCTCCAGATACGCAGTATTTT. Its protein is CASRSQQGASSPDTQYF.

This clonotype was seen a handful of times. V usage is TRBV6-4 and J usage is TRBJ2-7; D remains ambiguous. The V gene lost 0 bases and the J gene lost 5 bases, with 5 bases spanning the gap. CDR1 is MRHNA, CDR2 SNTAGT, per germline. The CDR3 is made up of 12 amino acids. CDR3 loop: CASSDSMNEQYF. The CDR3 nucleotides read TGTGCCAGCAGTGACTCGATGAACGAGCAGTACTTC.

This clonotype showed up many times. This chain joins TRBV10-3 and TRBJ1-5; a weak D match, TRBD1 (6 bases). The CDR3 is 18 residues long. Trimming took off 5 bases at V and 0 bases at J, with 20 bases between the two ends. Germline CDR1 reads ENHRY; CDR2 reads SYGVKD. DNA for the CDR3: TGTGCCATCAGTCCCGGCAGGGGAGGACTAAATAGCAATCAGCCCCAGCATTTT. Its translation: CAISPGRGGLNSNQPQHF.

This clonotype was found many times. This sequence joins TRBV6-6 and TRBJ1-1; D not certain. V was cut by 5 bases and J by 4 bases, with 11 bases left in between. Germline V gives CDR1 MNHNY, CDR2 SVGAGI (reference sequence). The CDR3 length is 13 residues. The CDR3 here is CASSPDPRTEAFF. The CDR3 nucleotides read TGTGCCAGCAGTCCCGACCCCCGCACTGAAGCTTTCTTT.

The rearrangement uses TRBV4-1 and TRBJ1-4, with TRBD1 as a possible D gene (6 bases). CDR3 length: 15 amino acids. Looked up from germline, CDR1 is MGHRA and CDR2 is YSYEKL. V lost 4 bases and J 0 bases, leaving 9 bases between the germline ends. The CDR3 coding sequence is TGCGCCAGCAGCCCACGACAGGCAACTAATGAAAAACTGTTTTTT. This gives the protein CASSPRQATNEKLFF.

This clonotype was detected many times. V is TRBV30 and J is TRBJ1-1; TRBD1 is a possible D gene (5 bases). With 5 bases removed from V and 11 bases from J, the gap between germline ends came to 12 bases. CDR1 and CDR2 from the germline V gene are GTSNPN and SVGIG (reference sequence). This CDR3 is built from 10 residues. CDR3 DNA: TGTGCCTGGGGGCGGGGGGACGCTTTCTTT. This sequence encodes CAWGRGDAFF.

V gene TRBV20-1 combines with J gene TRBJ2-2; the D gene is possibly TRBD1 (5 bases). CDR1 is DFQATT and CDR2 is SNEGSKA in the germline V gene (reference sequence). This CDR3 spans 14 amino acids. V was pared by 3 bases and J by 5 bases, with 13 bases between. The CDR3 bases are TGCAGTGCTAGTGGCAGGGTGGGAACCGGGGAGCTGTTTTTT. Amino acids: CSASGRVGTGELFF.

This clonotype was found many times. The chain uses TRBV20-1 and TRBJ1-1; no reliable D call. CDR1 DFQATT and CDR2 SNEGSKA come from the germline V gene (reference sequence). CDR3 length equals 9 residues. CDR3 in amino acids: CSPPTEAFF. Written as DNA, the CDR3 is TGCAGCCCCCCCACTGAAGCTTTCTTT.

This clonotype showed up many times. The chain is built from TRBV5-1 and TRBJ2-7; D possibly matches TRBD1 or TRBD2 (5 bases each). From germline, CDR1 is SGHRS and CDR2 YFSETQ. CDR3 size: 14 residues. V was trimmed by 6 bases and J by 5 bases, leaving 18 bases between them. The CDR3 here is CASTRDLEDDEQYF. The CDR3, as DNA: TGCGCCAGCACCCGGGACCTTGAAGACGACGAGCAGTACTTC.

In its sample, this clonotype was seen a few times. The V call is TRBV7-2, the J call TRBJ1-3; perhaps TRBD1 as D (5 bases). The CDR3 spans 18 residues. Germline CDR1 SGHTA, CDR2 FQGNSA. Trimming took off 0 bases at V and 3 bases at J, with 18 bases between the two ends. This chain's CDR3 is CASSLALRGAANGNTIYF. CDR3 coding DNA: TGTGCCAGCAGCTTAGCGCTAAGAGGGGCAGCTAATGGAAACACCATATATTTT.

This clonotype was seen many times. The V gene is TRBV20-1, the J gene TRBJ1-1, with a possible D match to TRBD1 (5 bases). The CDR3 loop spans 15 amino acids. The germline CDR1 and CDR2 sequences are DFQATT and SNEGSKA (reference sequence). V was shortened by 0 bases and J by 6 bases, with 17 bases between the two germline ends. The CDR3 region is CSARDSRQGRPEAFF. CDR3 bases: TGCAGTGCTAGAGATAGTCGGCAGGGAAGGCCTGAAGCTTTCTTT.

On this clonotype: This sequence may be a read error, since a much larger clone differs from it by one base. The CDR3 loop is CASALSVSIDTQYF. In DNA, the CDR3 is TGTGCTAGTGCCTTGAGTGTCAGCATAGATACGCAGTATTTT. The chain has TRBV12-5 and TRBJ2-3; D not certain. Germline V gives CDR1 LGHNT, CDR2 FRNRAP. This CDR3 contains 14 residues.